These 27 T cell receptor beta chains share one sample of origin, sequenced in a study of blood T cell repertoires in COVID-19. The data were produced by immunoSEQ multiplex PCR, yet TCRdb's version contains in-frame clones alone and is incomplete. The sample holds more than 300,000 clones, 86% seen once. The sequenced sample consisted of PBMCs or T cells enriched from blood (not recorded which). These receptors originate from a man aged 25-45 years who had recovered from COVID-19.

The J gene is TRBJ1-1, the V gene TRBV3-1 (or the pseudogene TRBV3-2); D uncertain. This CDR3 comprises 14 residues. Trimming removed 1 base at V and 4 bases at J, with 10 bases between. Per the germline V gene, CDR1 is LGHDT and CDR2 is YNNKEL (reference sequence). The CDR3 DNA sequence: TGTGCCAGCAGCCAAGGGCTAGCGGGCACTGAAGCTTTCTTT. It is translated as CASSQGLAGTEAFF.

The chain joins TRBV18 to TRBJ1-1; 8 bases map to TRBD1. Germline CDR1 is KGHSH and CDR2 is LQKENI. V trimming: 4 bases; J trimming: 3 bases; junction bases outside the gene matches: 7. The CDR3 sequence is 15 residues long. CDR3 coding DNA: TGTGCCAGCTCACTCGGGACAGGATGGGACACTGAAGCTTTCTTT. Protein product: CASSLGTGWDTEAFF.

The chain combines TRBV7-8 with TRBJ2-3; the match to TRBD2 covers 13 bases. Germline V gives CDR1 SGHVS, CDR2 FQNEAQ. CDR3 length equals 18 residues. V lost 1 base, J lost 5 bases, and 9 bases stayed unmatched. The CDR3 DNA reads as TGTGCCAGCAGCTTAGAGTGGACTAGCGGGAGAAGTAGAGATACGCAGTATTTT. It yields the protein CASSLEWTSGRSRDTQYF.

The J gene is TRBJ2-1, the V gene TRBV4-1; TRBD2 matches 8 bases. CDR1 and CDR2 from the germline V gene are MGHRA and YSYEKL. The CDR3 has 17 residues. The V segment lost 2 bases and the J segment 7 bases; nucleotides outside the gene matches: 13. The CDR3 nucleotides are TGCGCCAGCAGCCAACCAACCCGGGGGGGGTTAAGGAATGAGCAGTTCTTC. It encodes CASSQPTRGGLRNEQFF.

CDR3 amino acids: CASSRHRAGTRTGELFF. The DNA of the CDR3 is TGTGCCAGCAGCCGCCACCGGGCAGGGACTCGAACCGGGGAGCTGTTTTTT. V usage is TRBV11-2 and J usage is TRBJ2-2, with a possible D match to TRBD2 (6 bases). This CDR3 has 17 amino acids. The V end was cut by 5 bases, the J end by 5 bases, with 21 bases between. Germline V gene lookup returns CDR1 SGHAT and CDR2 FQNNGV.

The chain recombines TRBV5-1 with TRBJ1-1; 7 positions agree with TRBD1. The CDR3 runs 16 residues. The trim removed 3 bases at V and 0 bases at J, leaving 8 bases unmatched. Germline CDR1 reads SGHRS; CDR2 reads YFSETQ. Written as DNA, the CDR3 is TGCGCCAGCAGCTCCGCCAGGGGGAACATGAACACTGAAGCTTTCTTT. It is translated as CASSSARGNMNTEAFF.

This chain joins TRBV7-2 and TRBJ2-5, with D hard to call. V gave up 2 bases and J gave up 5 bases, with 9 bases separating them. Germline-derived CDR1 and CDR2 are SGHTA and FQGNSA. This CDR3 region has 13 residues. CDR3 in amino acids: CASSLQDSETQYF. The CDR3 DNA is TGTGCCAGCAGCTTACAGGATTCGGAGACCCAGTACTTC.

This clone was detected once. The rearrangement joins TRBV5-6 to TRBJ2-7, with 9 bases identical to TRBD1. The CDR3 loop spans 14 amino acids. Germline V gene sequence: CDR1 SGHDT, CDR2 YYEEEE. V dropped 2 bases and J dropped 5; count of bases not matched to a gene: 5. The CDR3 DNA is TGTGCCAGCAGCTTCGGACAGGGGAAGGACGAGCAGTACTTC. Protein product: CASSFGQGKDEQYF.

This clone was detected a few times. This rearrangement joins TRBV5-5 to TRBJ2-6; TRBD1 agrees at 8 bases. This CDR3 is 17 amino acids long. Trimming removed 6 bases from V and 3 bases from J; junction bases left unmatched: 11. Germline CDR1 is SGHKS and CDR2 is YYEKEE (reference sequence). The CDR3 here is CASTQGAGGSGANVLTF. In DNA, the CDR3 is TGTGCCAGCACCCAGGGGGCAGGGGGCAGTGGGGCCAACGTCCTGACTTTC.

The chain is built from TRBV4-2 and TRBJ2-4; possible D gene TRBD2, 6 bases. CDR3 length equals 14 residues. V shed 3 bases and J shed 5 bases, with 11 bases lying between them. Germline loops: CDR1 LGHNA, CDR2 YNFKEQ. The CDR3 DNA follows: TGTGCCAGCAGCCAGAGGGACTCGCAAAACATTCAGTACTTC. Its protein is CASSQRDSQNIQYF.

V usage is TRBV19 and J usage is TRBJ2-7; tentative D call: TRBD2 (7 bases). CDR1 and CDR2 from the germline V gene are LNHDA and SQIVND (reference sequence). The ends were cut back, 6 bases at V and 2 bases at J, with 14 bases in the middle. The CDR3 is 14 residues long. DNA for the CDR3: TGTGCCAGTAGCGCCACAGGGAGGGCCTACGAGCAGTACTTC. The encoded protein is CASSATGRAYEQYF.

As concerns this clone: At one end, the junction sequence differs from germline, possibly due to a read error. The rearrangement uses TRBV7-7 and TRBJ2-1, with 7 positions matching TRBD2. This CDR3 has 15 residues. Germline lookup yields CDR1 SSHAT and CDR2 FNYEAQ (reference sequence). CDR3 sequence reads: CASSSLGGGPREQFF. The CDR3 DNA reads as TGTGCTAGCAGCTCCTTGGGGGGAGGGCCAAGGGAGCAGTTCTTC.

The chain links TRBV19 to TRBJ1-1, with D possibly matching TRBD1 (5 bases). The V gene lost 2 bases and the J gene lost 0 bases, with 10 bases spanning the gap. This CDR3 spans 15 amino acids. Germline lookup yields CDR1 LNHDA and CDR2 SQIVND (reference sequence). For the CDR3, the DNA is TGTGCCAGTAGTATAACGACAGAGATGAACACTGAAGCTTTCTTT. Protein sequence: CASSITTEMNTEAFF.

CDR3 DNA: TGCGCCAGCAGCCAGGACAGGGGACAAATCACAGATACGCAGTATTTT. Its protein is CASSQDRGQITDTQYF. V usage is TRBV5-1 and J usage is TRBJ2-3; 9 bases align to TRBD1. The V and J ends lost 4 bases and 2 bases, in that order; junction bases with no gene match: 8. The length of the CDR3 is 16 residues. Germline V lookup: CDR1 SGHRS, CDR2 YFSETQ. The full variable domain, completed using reference TRBV5-1 and TRBJ2-3, is KAGVTQTPRYLIKTRGQQVTLSCSPISGHRSVSWYQQTPGQGLQFLFEYFSETQRNKGNFPGRFSGRQFSNSRSEMNVSTLELGDSALYLCASSQDRGQITDTQYFGPGTRLTVL.

The chain couples TRBV7-9 to TRBJ2-1, with 10 bases aligning to TRBD2. Germline-derived CDR1 and CDR2 are SEHNR and FQNEAQ (reference sequence). The CDR3 contains 19 residues. V was pared by 4 bases and J by 0 bases, with 12 bases of the junction left unmatched. The CDR3 protein is CASSSWTSGGGSSYNEQFF. CDR3 nucleotides: TGTGCCAGCAGCTCATGGACTAGCGGAGGGGGGAGCTCCTACAATGAGCAGTTCTTC.

The chain combines TRBV3-1 (or the pseudogene TRBV3-2) with TRBJ1-1, with 8 bases fitting TRBD1. Trimming took 5 bases from V and 8 from J; bases not matched to a gene: 10. CDR1 is LGHDT and CDR2 is YNNKEL in the germline V gene (reference sequence). The CDR3 spans 14 residues. The CDR3 reads CASSFGQGASEAFF. The CDR3 region has the DNA TGTGCCAGCAGCTTCGGACAGGGCGCCTCAGAAGCTTTCTTT.

V gene TRBV27 combines with J gene TRBJ2-5; TRBD2 agrees at 7 bases. The germline CDR1 and CDR2 sequences are MNHEY and SMNVEV (reference sequence). V gave up 2 bases and J gave up 6 bases; unmatched junction bases: 9. The CDR3 consists of 15 residues. In DNA, the CDR3 is TGTGCCAGCAGTTTAGGGGCGGGGGTCCCCAAGACCCAGTACTTC. Amino acids: CASSLGAGVPKTQYF.

V gene TRBV29-1 combines with J gene TRBJ1-5; D gene unclear. The CDR3 has 11 residues. V was shortened by 3 bases and J by 4 bases, with 4 bases between the two germline ends. The germline V gene has CDR1 SQVTM and CDR2 ANQGSEA. In DNA, the CDR3 is TGCAGCGTTGAGACAAATCAGCCCCAGCATTTT. The encoded protein is CSVETNQPQHF.

The rearrangement joins TRBV19 to TRBJ1-2; 10 bases map to TRBD1. This CDR3 spans 14 amino acids. Germline V gene sequence: CDR1 LNHDA, CDR2 SQIVND (reference sequence). Unmatched junction bases numbered 7, after V lost 6 bases and J lost 6 bases. CDR3 bases: TGTGCCAGTAGCAGACAGGGGGCGTCGGATGGCTACACCTTC. Translated, it gives CASSRQGASDGYTF.

The V call is TRBV7-2, the J call TRBJ2-7; 9 nucleotides match TRBD2. Unmatched junction bases numbered 7, after V lost 6 bases and J lost 4 bases. The CDR3 runs 14 residues. Germline loops: CDR1 SGHTA, CDR2 FQGNSA. This CDR3 reads CASSRRTSVYEQYF. Written as DNA, the CDR3 is TGTGCCAGCAGTCGGCGGACTAGCGTGTACGAGCAGTACTTC.

This clone was detected once. The rearrangement links TRBV28 to TRBJ2-3; 13 bases are a match to TRBD2. This CDR3 has 16 amino acids. Germline values: CDR1 MDHEN, CDR2 SYDVKM. V shed 6 bases and J 2 bases; nucleotides not matched to a gene: 5. The CDR3 region is CASSLTSGGLTDTQYF. The CDR3 bases are TGTGCCAGCAGCCTGACTAGCGGGGGGCTCACAGATACGCAGTATTTT.

The V and J genes are TRBV5-3 and TRBJ2-2, with TRBD2 matching over 11 bases. TRBV5-3 is assigned to the ORF class and has an uncertain function. The trim removed 3 bases at V and 4 bases at J, leaving 11 bases unmatched. This CDR3 has 18 residues. The chain's CDR3 is CARSSPSLAGGGTGELFF. CDR3 DNA: TGTGCCAGAAGCTCCCCGTCCCTAGCGGGAGGAGGCACCGGGGAGCTGTTTTTT.

J is TRBJ1-2 and V is TRBV6-5; a possible D gene is TRBD1 (5 bases). In germline, CDR1 is MNHEY, CDR2 SVGAGI. V lost 0 bases to trimming and J lost 3 bases, with 8 bases between them. This CDR3 comprises 14 residues. The CDR3, as DNA: TGTGCCAGCAGTTACTCGAAACAGGACTATGGCTACACCTTC. Protein sequence: CASSYSKQDYGYTF.

V gene TRBV25-1 combines with J gene TRBJ1-1; 8 bases match TRBD1. Germline V gene data show CDR1 as MGHDK and CDR2 as SYGVNS. Trimming removed 1 base from V and 1 base from J; junction bases left unmatched: 5. The CDR3 spans 16 residues. The CDR3 spells CASSESWDRRNTEAFF. CDR3 nucleotide sequence: TGTGCCAGCAGTGAATCCTGGGACAGGCGGAACACTGAAGCTTTCTTT. Full variable domain (remainder filled in from reference TRBV25-1 and TRBJ1-1): EADIYQTPRYLVIGTGKKITLECSQTMGHDKMYWYQQDPGMELHLIHYSYGVNSTEKGDLSSESTVSRIRTEHFPLTLESARPSHTSQYLCASSESWDRRNTEAFFGQGTRLTVV.

The chain employs TRBV10-2 and TRBJ2-3, with TRBD1 matching over 8 bases. Germline V lookup: CDR1 WSHSY, CDR2 SAAADI. The CDR3 is 14 residues long. The trim removed 6 bases at V and 4 bases at J, leaving 6 bases unmatched. CDR3: CASRDRALADTQYF. In DNA, the CDR3 is TGCGCCAGCAGGGACAGGGCTTTGGCAGATACGCAGTATTTT.

About this clone: The sample has other DNA sequences that encode this CDR3 too. V is TRBV2 and J is TRBJ1-2; D perhaps matches TRBD1 (6 bases). Germline V gene sequence: CDR1 SNHLY, CDR2 FYNNEI. The CDR3 sequence is 12 residues long. Trimming took 6 bases from V and 6 from J, leaving 11 bases between them. This CDR3 reads CASSLQGNGYTF. In DNA, the CDR3 is TGTGCCAGCAGCTTGCAGGGGAATGGCTACACCTTC.

A remark on this clone: Germline is not matched at one junction end, which may reflect a read error. The V call is TRBV4-2, the J call TRBJ2-7; possible D gene TRBD2, 5 bases. The CDR3 totals 14 residues. Germline V gives CDR1 LGHNA, CDR2 YNFKEQ. The CDR3 spells CASSQDYSGSGLHF. CDR3 sequence (DNA): TGTGCCAGCAGCCAAGACTATTCAGGAAGCGGATTGCACTTC.